The 13 T cell receptor beta chains given below trace back to one sample, sequenced in a study of T cells after yellow fever vaccination. TCRdb passed the 5' RACE reads through MiXCR, listing each CDR3 protein once. The table records 300,000 or so distinct CDR3 sequences, 3% to 4.5% of them present only once. Source: PBMCs, taken 5 days after the yellow fever booster vaccination. These receptors originate from a man between 18 and 35 years old who received the YFV17D yellow fever vaccine.

This clonotype was seen a few times. The rearrangement joins TRBV6-6 to TRBJ1-5; D might be TRBD1 (6 bases). V lost 5 bases and J lost 0, with 8 bases in between. Germline V lookup: CDR1 MNHNY, CDR2 SVGAGI (reference sequence). CDR3 length: 14 residues. The CDR3 region has the DNA TGTGCCAGCAGTAAAGGGGGTAGCAATCAGCCCCAGCATTTT. The encoded protein is CASSKGGSNQPQHF.

This clonotype came up many times. This chain connects TRBV12-3 or TRBV12-4 to TRBJ1-1, with D hard to call. This CDR3 contains 17 residues. Trimming pared 2 bases from V and 2 bases from J, leaving 18 bases between. The CDR3 bases are TGTGCCAGCAGTTTATGGGCTTTGATGGGCAGAAACACTGAAGCTTTCTTT. This translates into CASSLWALMGRNTEAFF.

The V and J genes are TRBV7-2 and TRBJ2-5, with 9 bases matching TRBD2. The J segment lost 5 bases and the V segment lost 1 base, leaving 8 bases of the junction unmatched. This CDR3 is 16 amino acids long. Germline CDR1 reads SGHTA; CDR2 reads FQGNSA. CDR3 sequence reads: CASSLVAGGLGETQYF. The DNA of the CDR3 is TGTGCCAGCAGCTTAGTGGCGGGGGGGCTAGGGGAGACCCAGTACTTC.

This clonotype occurred many times. The chain combines TRBV11-2 with TRBJ2-2; D gene uncertain. The germline V gene has CDR1 SGHAT and CDR2 FQNNGV. The CDR3 covers 16 residues. V shed 3 bases and J shed 0 bases, with 11 bases lying between them. For the CDR3, the DNA is TGTGCCAGCAGCTTCAGACCCTTCGCGAACACCGGGGAGCTGTTTTTT. Its protein is CASSFRPFANTGELFF.

This clonotype was picked up a small number of times. The rearrangement uses TRBV5-1 and TRBJ2-6; D is possibly TRBD1 (5 bases). The CDR3 spans 15 residues. CDR1 SGHRS and CDR2 YFSETQ come from the germline V gene. V gave up 2 bases and J gave up 2 bases, with 8 bases separating them. In DNA form, the CDR3 reads TGCGCCAGCAGCTTTATAGGGGCTGGGGCCAACGTCCTGACTTTC. Translation: CASSFIGAGANVLTF. Using reference TRBV5-1 and TRBJ2-6 for the parts outside the CDR3, the full variable domain is KAGVTQTPRYLIKTRGQQVTLSCSPISGHRSVSWYQQTPGQGLQFLFEYFSETQRNKGNFPGRFSGRQFSNSRSEMNVSTLELGDSALYLCASSFIGAGANVLTFGAGSRLTVL.

The chain has TRBV7-9 and TRBJ2-3; a weak D match, TRBD1 (6 bases). With 5 bases removed from V and 4 bases from J, the gap between germline ends came to 13 bases. CDR3 length equals 14 residues. Germline assignment: CDR1 SEHNR and CDR2 FQNEAQ (reference sequence). The DNA for the CDR3 is TGTGCCAGCAGCCCCCGGGACACACCAGATACGCAGTATTTT. It yields the protein CASSPRDTPDTQYF.

The CDR3 spells CASSPERGATDTQYF. The CDR3 coding sequence is TGTGCCAGCAGCCCTGAGCGGGGGGCCACAGATACGCAGTATTTT. The chain couples TRBV7-9 to TRBJ2-3, with 9 positions matching TRBD2. The CDR3 contains 15 residues. V shed 5 bases and J 2 bases; nucleotides not matched to a gene: 5. The germline V gene has CDR1 SEHNR and CDR2 FQNEAQ (reference sequence). Full variable domain (remainder filled in from reference TRBV7-9 and TRBJ2-3): DTGVSQNPRHKITKRGQNVTFRCDPISEHNRLYWYRQTLGQGPEFLTYFQNEAQLEKSRLLSDRFSAERPKGSFSTLEIQRTEQGDSAMYLCASSPERGATDTQYFGPGTRLTVL.

This clonotype was seen repeatedly, ten times or more. The genes are TRBV4-3 and TRBJ2-5, with TRBD2 matching over 10 bases. In germline, CDR1 is LGHNA, CDR2 YSLEER. V trimming: 5 bases; J trimming: 5 bases; junction bases outside the gene matches: 20. The CDR3 contains 19 residues. This CDR3 is CASSKRVQGTSVSKETQYF. In DNA, the CDR3 is TGCGCCAGCAGCAAAAGGGTTCAGGGGACTAGCGTATCGAAGGAGACCCAGTACTTC.

DNA of the CDR3: TGTGCCAGCAGCTTAGCGGGTTTGGTGACGCCCTCCTATAATTCACCCCTCCACTTT. Translating it yields CASSLAGLVTPSYNSPLHF. The gene calls are TRBV11-2 and TRBJ1-6; D gene ambiguous. The CDR3 covers 19 residues. V dropped 1 base and J dropped 0 bases, with 16 bases sitting between them. The V gene's germline CDR1 is SGHAT and CDR2 FQNNGV.

This clonotype has just a few counts. For the CDR3, the DNA is TGTGCCAGCCTTTTTGAGGCGGGGGACAATGAGCAGTTCTTC. This codes for CASLFEAGDNEQFF. This chain uses TRBV6-6 with TRBJ2-1; 7 bases fit TRBD2. Looked up from germline, CDR1 is MNHNY and CDR2 is SVGAGI (reference sequence). Trimming removed 8 bases from V and 5 bases from J; junction bases left unmatched: 9. This CDR3 has 14 residues.

This clonotype was recorded many times. J is TRBJ2-3 and V is TRBV9, with D possibly matching TRBD2 (6 bases). The germline V gene encodes CDR1 SGDLS and CDR2 YYNGEE. V was pared by 0 bases and J by 4 bases, with 12 bases between. This CDR3 is built from 15 residues. CDR3 sequence (DNA): TGTGCCAGCAGCGTAGGGGTAGCGGACTCAGATACGCAGTATTTT. The encoded protein is CASSVGVADSDTQYF.

The sample holds a few counts of this clonotype. The V call is TRBV29-1, the J call TRBJ2-1; the D gene is possibly TRBD1 (5 bases). CDR3 length: 13 amino acids. CDR1 and CDR2 from the germline V gene are SQVTM and ANQGSEA. V lost 6 bases to trimming and J lost 5 bases, with 14 bases between them. The CDR3 sequence is CSVTDWANNEQFF. CDR3 coding DNA: TGCAGCGTGACAGACTGGGCGAACAATGAGCAGTTCTTC.

V and J are TRBV3-1 and TRBJ1-1; the D gene is possibly TRBD1 (6 bases). V was clipped by 4 bases and J by 3 bases, with 12 bases between them. The CDR3 totals 14 residues. CDR1 and CDR2 from the germline V gene are LGHDT and YNNKEL (reference sequence). CDR3 in amino acids: CASSRGGSYTEAFF. CDR3 coding DNA: TGTGCCAGCAGCCGGGGGGGCAGTTACACTGAAGCTTTCTTT.